These 16 T cell receptor beta chains share one sample of origin, sequenced in a study of technical replicates of blood from four donors. Method: immunoSEQ multiplex PCR; TCRdb's copy keeps in-frame clones and lacks some. The data show 60,000 to 65,000 clones, 90% to 95% seen once. The sample comprised PBMCs. The receptor source for this set is a human donor in good health. Some clones in this sample may be carry-over from other donors' samples.

The chain links TRBV6-4 to TRBJ2-1, with TRBD2 matching 14 bases. The CDR3 has 15 residues. Germline V CDR1 and CDR2: MRHNA, SNTAGT. V was pared by 4 bases and J by 7 bases, with 3 bases of the junction left unmatched. The CDR3 loop is CASSVTSGGANEQFF. The CDR3 DNA reads as TGTGCCAGCAGTGTGACTAGCGGGGGGGCTAATGAGCAGTTCTTC.

V and J are TRBV7-2 and TRBJ1-3; 9 nucleotides match TRBD1. CDR3 length: 13 amino acids. Germline CDR1 is SGHTA and CDR2 is FQGNSA. Unmatched junction bases numbered 8, after V lost 6 bases and J lost 11 bases. Here the CDR3 DNA reads TGTGCCAGCAGATTGGGACAGGGAAGGTCCATATATTTT. It yields the protein CASRLGQGRSIYF.

The chain combines TRBV6-5 with TRBJ1-5, with 9 bases aligning to TRBD1. With 5 bases clipped from V and 4 bases from J, the junction kept 3 bases outside the gene matches. This CDR3 is 14 amino acids long. From germline, CDR1 is MNHEY and CDR2 SVGAGI. The CDR3 bases are TGTGCCAGCAGTGGACAGGGGTGGAATCAGCCCCAGCATTTT. Translated, it gives CASSGQGWNQPQHF.

V is TRBV7-2 and J is TRBJ2-7; TRBD2 matches at 11 bases. Germline CDR1 is SGHTA and CDR2 is FQGNSA. This CDR3 spans 19 amino acids. The V segment lost 1 base and the J segment 0 bases; nucleotides outside the gene matches: 11. The CDR3 DNA sequence: TGTGCCAGCAGCTTAGTCAGGAGACTAGCGGGGATCCGCTCCTACGAGCAGTACTTC. Translation gives CASSLVRRLAGIRSYEQYF.

Of note for this clone: In the same sample, other DNA sequences code for this CDR3. V gene TRBV7-2 combines with J gene TRBJ2-7, with 7 bases fitting TRBD1. J lost 3 bases, V lost 1 base, and 3 bases had no gene match. This CDR3 region has 14 residues. CDR1 is SGHTA, CDR2 FQGNSA, per germline. Here the CDR3 reads CASSLGRQGYEQYF. The CDR3 coding sequence is TGTGCCAGCAGCTTAGGACGACAGGGCTACGAGCAGTACTTC.

This clone appeared a single time. The rearrangement joins TRBV18 to TRBJ2-7, with 11 bases matching TRBD2. CDR1 and CDR2 from the germline V gene are KGHSH and LQKENI. This CDR3 region has 15 residues. Germline trimming cut 3 bases from V and 3 bases from J; bases unmatched to any gene: 4. CDR3 in DNA: TGTGCCAGCTCACCGACTAGCGGGGAGAACTACGAGCAGTACTTC. It is translated as CASSPTSGENYEQYF.

This chain uses TRBV30 with TRBJ1-1; TRBD1 might be the D (5 bases). Per germline, CDR1 GTSNPN and CDR2 SVGIG (reference sequence). Deletions cut 0 bases from V and 3 bases from J, with 8 bases between. There are 13 residues in the CDR3. Written as DNA, the CDR3 is TGTGCCTGGAGTGTACAGGCGTACACTGAAGCTTTCTTT. Its protein product is CAWSVQAYTEAFF.

The rearrangement links TRBV7-6 to TRBJ2-7, with 7 bases fitting TRBD1. The V segment lost 5 bases and the J segment 5 bases; nucleotides outside the gene matches: 12. This CDR3 is 15 amino acids long. In germline, CDR1 is SGHVS, CDR2 FNYEAQ. The CDR3 sequence: CASSPYGTVNNEQYF. The CDR3, as DNA: TGTGCCAGCAGCCCCTACGGGACAGTAAACAACGAGCAGTACTTC.

CDR3 sequence reads: CASSSRVAVVGYTF. CDR3 coding DNA: TGTGCCAGCAGTTCCAGGGTGGCGGTGGTTGGCTACACCTTC. The chain uses TRBV28 and TRBJ1-2; D perhaps matches TRBD1 (5 bases). The germline V and J ends were trimmed by 4 bases and 7 bases, with 16 bases remaining between them. CDR1 is MDHEN, CDR2 SYDVKM, per germline. The CDR3 has 14 amino acids.

The chain combines TRBV4-2 with TRBJ2-7; 8 positions match TRBD2. CDR1 is LGHNA, CDR2 YNFKEQ, per germline. The trim removed 1 base at V and 6 bases at J, leaving 8 bases unmatched. CDR3 size: 15 residues. The CDR3 spells CASSQGLAGLSEQYF. The CDR3 DNA is TGTGCCAGCAGCCAAGGGCTAGCGGGCCTCTCCGAGCAGTACTTC.

The chain couples TRBV9 to TRBJ1-6, with 8 nucleotides matching TRBD1. Germline trimming cut 4 bases from V and 5 bases from J; bases unmatched to any gene: 11. This CDR3 has 17 residues. The germline CDR1 and CDR2 sequences are SGDLS and YYNGEE. The CDR3 region has the DNA TGTGCCAGCAGCTCCCCTGACCGGACAGGGAATAATTCACCCCTCCACTTT. Translation: CASSSPDRTGNNSPLHF. Using reference TRBV9 and TRBJ1-6 for the parts outside the CDR3, the full variable domain is DSGVTQTPKHLITATGQRVTLRCSPRSGDLSVYWYQQSLDQGLQFLIQYYNGEERAKGNILERFSAQQFPDLHSELNLSSLELGDSALYFCASSSPDRTGNNSPLHFGNGTRLTVT.

The V gene is TRBV18, the J gene TRBJ1-5; maybe TRBD1 (5 bases). Germline loops: CDR1 KGHSH, CDR2 LQKENI. The V gene lost 3 bases and the J gene lost 4 bases, with 13 bases spanning the gap. The CDR3 totals 15 residues. The CDR3 here is CASSPLGGENQPQHF. In nucleotides, the CDR3 is TGTGCCAGCTCACCCCTGGGAGGGGAGAATCAGCCCCAGCATTTT.

This sequence joins TRBV28 and TRBJ2-7; no firm D call. The germline V gene encodes CDR1 MDHEN and CDR2 SYDVKM. CDR3 size: 13 residues. Trimming removed 5 bases from V and 0 bases from J, with 8 bases in between. The CDR3 reads CASSPVSSYEQYF. Written as DNA, the CDR3 is TGTGCCAGCAGTCCGGTAAGCTCCTACGAGCAGTACTTC.

J is TRBJ2-7 and V is TRBV30, with 9 bases matching TRBD1. J lost 2 bases, V lost 2 bases, and 7 bases had no gene match. Germline V lookup: CDR1 GTSNPN, CDR2 SVGIG (reference sequence). The CDR3 has 15 amino acids. CDR3 residues: CAWSPGQGPTYEQYF. In DNA, the CDR3 is TGTGCCTGGAGTCCCGGACAGGGGCCTACCTACGAGCAGTACTTC.

The chain recombines TRBV7-9 with TRBJ2-6; D might be TRBD1 (5 bases). This CDR3 has 15 residues. V lost 7 bases and J lost 1, with 11 bases in between. CDR1 is SEHNR and CDR2 is FQNEAQ in the germline V gene (reference sequence). The chain's CDR3 is CASNPGLSGANVLTF. The CDR3 coding sequence is TGTGCCAGCAACCCAGGGTTATCTGGGGCCAACGTCCTGACTTTC.

V and J are TRBV7-9 and TRBJ2-3, with a weak D call TRBD2 (6 bases). V lost 0 bases and J lost 3, with 10 bases in between. Germline CDR1 reads SEHNR; CDR2 reads FQNEAQ (reference sequence). The CDR3 consists of 15 residues. The DNA for the CDR3 is TGTGCCAGCAGCTTAGCGCCTAGCGAGACAGATACGCAGTATTTT. Protein product: CASSLAPSETDTQYF.